Listed here are 18 T cell receptor beta chains from one sample, sequenced in a study of T cell responses to AZD1222 COVID-19 vaccine. The table came from immunoSEQ multiplex PCR; TCRdb's copy has only in-frame clones and leaves some out. The data hold tens of thousands of clones, with about 70% observed a single time. Sequencing was performed on peripheral blood, taken on day 0 of AZD1222 vaccination. All receptors derive from an adult in good health.

This clone has more than one count but fewer than ten. The chain uses TRBV7-2 and TRBJ1-3, with TRBD1 as a possible D gene (5 bases). The CDR3 extends over 14 amino acids. Trimming stripped 1 base from V and 4 bases from J, with 8 bases between. Germline V gene data show CDR1 as SGHTA and CDR2 as FQGNSA. The CDR3 reads CASSLGGDGNTIYF. The CDR3 nucleotides read TGTGCCAGCAGCTTAGGAGGGGACGGAAACACCATATATTTT. The entire variable domain, with the rest obtained from reference TRBV7-2 and TRBJ1-3, is as follows: GAGVSQSPSNKVTEKGKDVELRCDPISGHTALYWYRQSLGQGLEFLIYFQGNSAPDKSGLPSDRFSAERTGGSVSTLTIQRTQQEDSAVYLCASSLGGDGNTIYFGEGSWLTVV.

The V call is TRBV4-2, the J call TRBJ1-2; a possible D gene is TRBD1 (5 bases). Germline V gene lookup returns CDR1 LGHNA and CDR2 YNFKEQ. This CDR3 is built from 14 residues. Between the trimmed V and J ends, which lost 0 bases and 6 bases, there was a span of 11 bases. Here the CDR3 reads CASSQDAGVDGYTF. CDR3 in DNA: TGTGCCAGCAGCCAAGACGCGGGGGTCGATGGCTACACCTTC.

The V call is TRBV15, the J call TRBJ2-7, with 7 positions matching TRBD1. The length of the CDR3 is 14 residues. Germline V gene sequence: CDR1 LNHNV, CDR2 YYDKDF (reference sequence). After removal of 1 base from V and 6 bases from J, the junction contained 6 bases not matched to a gene. CDR3 DNA sequence: TGTGCCACCAGCAGAGTTGGGACAGAGGGCGAGCAGTACTTC. Residues: CATSRVGTEGEQYF.

The chain links TRBV20-1 to TRBJ1-1; D is ambiguous. Trimming removed 2 bases from V and 6 bases from J, with 4 bases in between. The CDR3 consists of 10 residues. In germline, CDR1 is DFQATT, CDR2 SNEGSKA (reference sequence). The CDR3 coding sequence is TGCAGTGCTAGATATGCTGAAGCTTTCTTT. As protein: CSARYAEAFF.

This clone occurred a few times. The CDR3 DNA follows: TGCGCCAGCACCCCCGGGACAGGTAGAGAAAAACTGTTTTTT. The encoded protein is CASTPGTGREKLFF. This chain connects TRBV5-1 to TRBJ1-4; 8 bases line up with TRBD1. The germline V gene encodes CDR1 SGHRS and CDR2 YFSETQ. The CDR3 has 14 residues. With V trimmed by 6 bases and J by 8 bases, 9 bases remained unmatched.

This clone appeared a few times. V is TRBV3-1 (or the pseudogene TRBV3-2) and J is TRBJ1-3, with no clear D. This CDR3 comprises 15 residues. V was pared by 1 base and J by 4 bases, with 11 bases between. Looked up from germline, CDR1 is LGHDT and CDR2 is YNNKEL (reference sequence). The CDR3 bases are TGTGCCAGCAGCCAAGGTCGGGTGAGCGGAAACACCATATATTTT. It codes for CASSQGRVSGNTIYF.

This clone was seen just once. The chain joins TRBV27 to TRBJ2-5; TRBD1 matches at 8 bases. In germline, CDR1 is MNHEY, CDR2 SMNVEV (reference sequence). The CDR3 spans 14 residues. With 7 bases clipped from V and 5 bases from J, the junction kept 9 bases outside the gene matches. The CDR3 region has the DNA TGTGCCAGCAATTCGGCAGGGGGCGAGGAGACCCAGTACTTC. Amino acid sequence: CASNSAGGEETQYF.

This chain connects TRBV9 to TRBJ1-2; D unclear. The germline CDR1 and CDR2 sequences are SGDLS and YYNGEE. V shed 1 base and J shed 2 bases, with 3 bases lying between them. There are 12 residues in the CDR3. The DNA of the CDR3 is TGTGCCAGCAGCGTATCGAACTATGGCTACACCTTC. Amino acids: CASSVSNYGYTF.

This chain uses TRBV4-3 with TRBJ1-6; D may be TRBD1 (5 bases). Deletions cut 4 bases from V and 10 bases from J, with 17 bases between. Germline V gives CDR1 LGHNA, CDR2 YSLEER. The CDR3 sequence is 15 residues long. The CDR3 is CASSLSDRRGSPLHF. The DNA for the CDR3 is TGCGCCAGCAGCCTATCCGACAGAAGGGGATCACCCCTCCACTTT.

The V gene is TRBV3-1 (or the pseudogene TRBV3-2), the J gene TRBJ1-4, with TRBD1 matching 8 bases. Germline lookup yields CDR1 LGHDT and CDR2 YNNKEL (reference sequence). V shed 4 bases and J 0 bases; nucleotides not matched to a gene: 7. The CDR3 sequence is 17 residues long. CDR3 sequence: CASSLAGGLATNEKLFF. Here the CDR3 DNA reads TGTGCCAGCAGCCTCGCAGGGGGCCTAGCAACTAATGAAAAACTGTTTTTT.

The gene calls are TRBV4-3 and TRBJ1-6; D might be TRBD1 (5 bases). The CDR3 has 15 residues. Germline CDR1 is LGHNA and CDR2 is YSLEER. Deletions cut 0 bases from V and 7 bases from J, with 10 bases between. CDR3 loop: CASSQDVAGNSPLHF. DNA of the CDR3: TGCGCCAGCAGCCAAGATGTGGCAGGGAATTCACCCCTCCACTTT.

V is TRBV9 and J is TRBJ2-2; D may be TRBD1 (6 bases). Germline lookup yields CDR1 SGDLS and CDR2 YYNGEE. The CDR3 spans 14 residues. V was clipped by 0 bases and J by 4 bases, with 7 bases between them. CDR3 in amino acids: CASSVAGATGELFF. For the CDR3, the DNA is TGTGCCAGCAGCGTAGCAGGGGCCACCGGGGAGCTGTTTTTT. Looking up the rest from reference TRBV9 and TRBJ2-2 gives the full variable domain: DSGVTQTPKHLITATGQRVTLRCSPRSGDLSVYWYQQSLDQGLQFLIQYYNGEERAKGNILERFSAQQFPDLHSELNLSSLELGDSALYFCASSVAGATGELFFGEGSRLTVL.

The J gene is TRBJ2-1, the V gene TRBV12-3 or TRBV12-4; the D is unclear. V was cut by 3 bases and J by 7 bases, with 10 bases left in between. The CDR3 covers 13 residues. The CDR3 protein is CASSFDGVNEQFF. CDR3 sequence (DNA): TGTGCCAGCAGTTTTGACGGTGTAAATGAGCAGTTCTTC.

This chain's CDR3 is CASTQSQGRNQPQHF. Here the CDR3 DNA reads TGTGCCAGCACCCAGTCCCAGGGGAGGAATCAGCCCCAGCATTTT. V and J are TRBV7-2 and TRBJ1-5; a possible D gene is TRBD1 (6 bases). Germline CDR1 is SGHTA and CDR2 is FQGNSA. The CDR3 contains 15 residues. V lost 7 bases and J lost 4, with 17 bases in between.

The gene calls are TRBV5-1 and TRBJ2-1; TRBD2 aligns across 8 bases. Germline CDR1 reads SGHRS; CDR2 reads YFSETQ. The CDR3 is 18 amino acids. V shed 2 bases and J 4 bases; nucleotides not matched to a gene: 14. The CDR3 nucleotides are TGCGCCAGCAGCTTAGCATCGGTGGCGGGGGGACTTTACAATGAGCAGTTCTTC. Its protein product is CASSLASVAGGLYNEQFF.

This rearrangement joins TRBV19 to TRBJ2-2, with 8 bases matching TRBD1. V lost 6 bases and J lost 5; bases outside the gene matches: 5. This CDR3 region has 14 residues. Germline CDR1 LNHDA, CDR2 SQIVND (reference sequence). CDR3 sequence (DNA): TGTGCCAGTAGGGGACAGGCATATACCGGGGAGCTGTTTTTT. Amino acid sequence: CASRGQAYTGELFF.

V is TRBV2 and J is TRBJ2-5; 7 bases agree with TRBD2. CDR3 length equals 14 residues. CDR1 and CDR2 from the germline V gene are SNHLY and FYNNEI. With V trimmed by 4 bases and J by 4 bases, 6 bases remained unmatched. CDR3 region: CASSAGRSGETQYF. The CDR3 DNA reads TGTGCCAGCAGTGCCGGGAGGTCCGGAGAGACCCAGTACTTC.

The chain links TRBV18 to TRBJ1-6; 7 nucleotides line up with TRBD1. The CDR3 spans 12 residues. Germline V CDR1 and CDR2: KGHSH, LQKENI. The V segment lost 6 bases and the J segment 17 bases; nucleotides outside the gene matches: 10. The CDR3 protein is CASSNRGQAFHF. As DNA, the CDR3 is TGTGCCAGCTCCAACCGCGGACAGGCATTCCACTTT.